The 24 T cell receptor beta chains given below trace back to one sample, sequenced in a study of OX40 agonist ivuxolimab in advanced cancers. Produced via immunoSEQ multiplex PCR; TCRdb's table is partial and in-frame only. Of some 74,000 clones in the sample, around 92% were seen once. Sequencing used CD4+ or CD8+ T cells sorted from blood, obtained in a trial of the OX40 agonist ivuxolimab. These receptors all come from an adult with an advanced solid tumor such as melanoma, head and neck, liver or kidney cancer.

This clone was observed a few times. This chain links TRBV30 with TRBJ1-4; possible D gene TRBD1, 6 bases. The V end lost 4 bases, the J end lost 11 bases, and 17 bases lay between the germline ends. Germline CDR1 reads GTSNPN; CDR2 reads SVGIG (reference sequence). This CDR3 spans 13 amino acids. The CDR3: CAWIETQGGKLFF. For the CDR3, the DNA is TGTGCCTGGATTGAGACACAGGGAGGGAAACTGTTTTTT.

The chain has TRBV28 and TRBJ1-2; 7 bases match TRBD1. The junction had 7 bases not matched to a gene; V was cut back by 6 bases and J by 0 bases. Germline V lookup: CDR1 MDHEN, CDR2 SYDVKM. The CDR3 has 15 amino acids. In DNA, the CDR3 is TGTGCCAGCAGACGACCGGGACAGTCTAACTATGGCTACACCTTC. It codes for CASRRPGQSNYGYTF.

The J gene is TRBJ2-3, the V gene TRBV5-6; D not certain. This CDR3 comprises 14 residues. CDR1 SGHDT and CDR2 YYEEEE come from the germline V gene. Trimming shortened V by 2 bases and J by 6 bases, and 13 bases separated the two germline ends. CDR3 bases: TGTGCCAGCAGCTTAATGGCAACCGCGGATACGCAGTATTTT. This translates into CASSLMATADTQYF.

The genes are TRBV11-1 and TRBJ2-2; 12 nucleotides match TRBD2. The length of the CDR3 is 17 residues. Trimming at V came to 2 bases and at J to 4 bases, leaving 5 bases not matched to a gene. Germline CDR1 SGHAT, CDR2 FQDESV (reference sequence). This chain's CDR3 is CASSLRLAGATTGELFF. The CDR3 DNA sequence: TGTGCCAGCAGCTTAAGACTAGCGGGAGCAACCACCGGGGAGCTGTTTTTT. The full variable domain, completed using reference TRBV11-1 and TRBJ2-2, is EAEVAQSPRYKITEKSQAVAFWCDPISGHATLYWYRQILGQGPELLVQFQDESVVDDSQLPKDRFSAERLKGVDSTLKIQPAELGDSAMYLCASSLRLAGATTGELFFGEGSRLTVL.

This chain uses TRBV7-2 with TRBJ2-1; 7 nucleotides agree with TRBD2. Trimming at V came to 3 bases and at J to 9 bases, leaving 11 bases not matched to a gene. The CDR3 is 15 amino acids. Per germline, CDR1 SGHTA and CDR2 FQGNSA. CDR3 loop: CASSLLPGLVGEQFF. As DNA, the CDR3 is TGTGCCAGCAGCTTGCTCCCCGGACTAGTGGGTGAGCAGTTCTTC. The full variable domain, in which reference TRBV7-2 and TRBJ2-1 provide the parts outside the CDR3, is GAGVSQSPSNKVTEKGKDVELRCDPISGHTALYWYRQSLGQGLEFLIYFQGNSAPDKSGLPSDRFSAERTGGSVSTLTIQRTQQEDSAVYLCASSLLPGLVGEQFFGPGTRLTVL.

The count of this clone is one. V usage is TRBV7-4 and J usage is TRBJ2-7; 10 bases are a match to TRBD2. CDR1 is SGHVT and CDR2 is SQSDAQ in the germline V gene. J gave up 6 bases and V 6 bases, and 17 bases lay outside the gene matches. CDR3 length: 17 residues. The CDR3 DNA follows: TGTGCCAGCAGTCTTTCAGGGGAGCTAGCGGGAGTGAGCGAGCAGTACTTC. Protein: CASSLSGELAGVSEQYF.

This chain joins TRBV5-1 and TRBJ1-3; no clear D gene. V lost 5 bases and J lost 4, with 10 bases in between. This CDR3 comprises 13 residues. The germline gives CDR1 SGHRS, CDR2 YFSETQ. CDR3 sequence: CASRSGPGNTIYF. The CDR3, as DNA: TGCGCCAGCAGATCCGGGCCGGGAAACACCATATATTTT. The full variable domain, completed using reference TRBV5-1 and TRBJ1-3, is KAGVTQTPRYLIKTRGQQVTLSCSPISGHRSVSWYQQTPGQGLQFLFEYFSETQRNKGNFPGRFSGRQFSNSRSEMNVSTLELGDSALYLCASRSGPGNTIYFGEGSWLTVV.

This chain links TRBV11-2 with TRBJ2-2, with a tentative D call TRBD2 (6 bases). Germline values: CDR1 SGHAT, CDR2 FQNNGV. This CDR3 is 17 amino acids long. With 5 bases removed from V and 0 bases from J, the gap between germline ends came to 16 bases. The CDR3 bases are TGTGCCAGCAGCCGTAGTAGGGCTAGCGCGAACACCGGGGAGCTGTTTTTT. As protein: CASSRSRASANTGELFF.

The J gene is TRBJ2-5, the V gene TRBV6-5; no firm D call. The J call may be wrong; the DNA end is better matched by TRBJ2-7. Germline V CDR1 and CDR2: MNHEY, SVGAGI. CDR3 length: 14 residues. For the CDR3, the DNA is TGTGCCAGCAGTTCATTCTGGAGCCAGAACGAGCAGTACTTC. This encodes CASSSFWSQNEQYF.

On this clone itself: The same CDR3 is also encoded by other DNA sequences in this sample. The gene calls are TRBV29-1 and TRBJ1-1, with D perhaps matching TRBD1 (5 bases). This CDR3 region has 12 residues. Germline-derived CDR1 and CDR2 are SQVTM and ANQGSEA. The germline V and J ends were trimmed by 0 bases and 4 bases, with 6 bases remaining between them. The CDR3 nucleotides are TGCAGCGTTGAAGATGGGGGCACTGAAGCTTTCTTT. It specifies CSVEDGGTEAFF.

The CDR3 nucleotides read TGTGCCAGCAGTGAAGTCAGCTACGAGCAGTACTTC. This encodes CASSEVSYEQYF. The rearrangement uses TRBV2 and TRBJ2-7, with D hard to call. Trimming removed 1 base at V and 3 bases at J, with 4 bases between. CDR1 is SNHLY and CDR2 is FYNNEI in the germline V gene. This CDR3 is 12 amino acids long.

The gene calls are TRBV5-1 and TRBJ2-3; D gene ambiguous. The V and J ends lost 0 bases and 2 bases respectively, with 13 bases between them. Germline V lookup: CDR1 SGHRS, CDR2 YFSETQ. The CDR3 is 16 amino acids. CDR3 loop: CASSLGSPSPTDTQYF. CDR3 DNA: TGCGCCAGCAGCTTGGGGAGCCCGTCGCCCACAGATACGCAGTATTTT.

V gene TRBV29-1 combines with J gene TRBJ2-1; unclear D gene. V was pared by 7 bases and J by 0 bases, with 16 bases between. The CDR3 contains 15 residues. Germline lookup yields CDR1 SQVTM and CDR2 ANQGSEA. Here the CDR3 DNA reads TGCAGCGCCCAGGCGGCGCCAAGCTCCTACAATGAGCAGTTCTTC. Amino acid sequence: CSAQAAPSSYNEQFF.

The V call is TRBV7-9, the J call TRBJ2-1, with a possible D match to TRBD1 (6 bases). The V end lost 5 bases, the J end lost 1 base, and 12 bases lay between the germline ends. The CDR3 length is 15 residues. Germline CDR1 reads SEHNR; CDR2 reads FQNEAQ (reference sequence). As DNA, the CDR3 is TGTGCCAGCAGCCCCACAGGGTTATCCTACAATGAGCAGTTCTTC. Its translation: CASSPTGLSYNEQFF.

A single count supports this clone. This chain uses TRBV27 with TRBJ2-1; 9 positions agree with TRBD2. Germline assignment: CDR1 MNHEY and CDR2 SMNVEV (reference sequence). The V and J ends lost 6 bases and 0 bases, in that order; junction bases with no gene match: 6. This CDR3 region has 16 residues. The CDR3 DNA sequence: TGTGCCAGCAGCATACTAGCGGGCCTCTCCTACAATGAGCAGTTCTTC. It encodes CASSILAGLSYNEQFF.

Points on this clone: One junction end does not reproduce the germline sequence, and a read error may be involved. V gene TRBV10-3 combines with J gene TRBJ2-6; no reliable D call. The germline gives CDR1 ENHRY, CDR2 SYGVKD. The CDR3 totals 15 residues. CDR3 coding DNA: TGTGCCATCAGGGAGTCCGAGGCGGGGGCCAACGTCCTGACTTTC. It codes for CAIRESEAGANVLTF.

The chain employs TRBV7-6 and TRBJ2-1; 8 bases match TRBD2. The CDR3 loop spans 19 amino acids. V shed 8 bases and J 5 bases; nucleotides not matched to a gene: 23. Germline CDR1 and CDR2: SGHVS and FNYEAQ. CDR3 DNA: TGTGCCAGCGTTGATGGGCTAGCGGGTCCGTTAAGCCATAACAATGAGCAGTTCTTC. This codes for CASVDGLAGPLSHNNEQFF. The complete variable domain, with remaining parts taken from reference TRBV7-6 and TRBJ2-1, reads GAGVSQSPRYKVTKRGQDVALRCDPISGHVSLYWYRQALGQGPEFLTYFNYEAQQDKSGLPNDRFSAERPEGSISTLTIQRTEQRDSAMYRCASVDGLAGPLSHNNEQFFGPGTRLTVL.

J is TRBJ2-3 and V is TRBV9, with 10 bases fitting TRBD1. Germline V CDR1 and CDR2: SGDLS, YYNGEE. The trim removed 2 bases at V and 3 bases at J, leaving 6 bases unmatched. CDR3 length: 16 residues. CDR3 loop: CASSVATGGLTDTQYF. DNA of the CDR3: TGTGCCAGCAGCGTGGCGACAGGGGGCTTGACAGATACGCAGTATTTT.

V is TRBV10-3 and J is TRBJ2-3; D is uncertain. CDR3 length equals 12 residues. The V end was cut by 4 bases, the J end by 1 base, with 3 bases between. The germline V gene has CDR1 ENHRY and CDR2 SYGVKD. Here the CDR3 reads CAISGGTDTQYF. In nucleotides, the CDR3 is TGTGCCATCAGTGGAGGCACAGATACGCAGTATTTT.

CDR3 sequence: CASSLAGGVLGGYTF. Written as DNA, the CDR3 is TGCGCCAGCAGCTTGGCTGGGGGCGTGCTAGGTGGCTACACCTTC. The V gene is TRBV5-1, the J gene TRBJ1-2; a possible D gene is TRBD1 (6 bases). V was shortened by 0 bases and J by 7 bases, with 16 bases between the two germline ends. Germline V gene data show CDR1 as SGHRS and CDR2 as YFSETQ. The CDR3 totals 15 residues.

The CDR3 sequence is CASSAGQVTDTQYF. The CDR3 DNA reads TGCGCCAGCAGCGCGGGACAAGTCACAGATACGCAGTATTTT. This chain uses TRBV5-1 with TRBJ2-3; D might be TRBD1 or TRBD2, each matching 6 bases. CDR1 and CDR2 from the germline V gene are SGHRS and YFSETQ. The CDR3 length is 14 residues. Trimming cost V 4 bases and J 2 bases, with 11 bases left between them.

The gene calls are TRBV30 and TRBJ1-6; D not certain. V lost 1 base, J lost 1 base, and 5 bases lay in between. This CDR3 region has 14 residues. Germline CDR1 GTSNPN, CDR2 SVGIG (reference sequence). Here the CDR3 reads CAWSALSYNSPLHF. Written as DNA, the CDR3 is TGTGCCTGGAGTGCCCTATCCTATAATTCACCCCTCCACTTT.

The chain's CDR3 is CASSQEGDRGRTSTDTQYF. CDR3 in DNA: TGTGCCAGCAGCCAAGAGGGGGACAGGGGGCGGACTAGCACAGATACGCAGTATTTT. The chain recombines TRBV4-2 with TRBJ2-3; 12 bases agree with TRBD1. V shed 0 bases and J 0 bases; nucleotides not matched to a gene: 7. This CDR3 has 19 residues. The V gene's germline CDR1 is LGHNA and CDR2 YNFKEQ.

The chain carries TRBV29-1 and TRBJ2-3; TRBD2 matches at 16 bases. J gave up 4 bases and V 7 bases, and 8 bases lay outside the gene matches. Germline V lookup: CDR1 SQVTM, CDR2 ANQGSEA. This CDR3 has 16 amino acids. This chain's CDR3 is CSGTGTSGRGADTQYF. Here the CDR3 DNA reads TGCAGCGGCACCGGGACTAGCGGGAGGGGCGCAGATACGCAGTATTTT.